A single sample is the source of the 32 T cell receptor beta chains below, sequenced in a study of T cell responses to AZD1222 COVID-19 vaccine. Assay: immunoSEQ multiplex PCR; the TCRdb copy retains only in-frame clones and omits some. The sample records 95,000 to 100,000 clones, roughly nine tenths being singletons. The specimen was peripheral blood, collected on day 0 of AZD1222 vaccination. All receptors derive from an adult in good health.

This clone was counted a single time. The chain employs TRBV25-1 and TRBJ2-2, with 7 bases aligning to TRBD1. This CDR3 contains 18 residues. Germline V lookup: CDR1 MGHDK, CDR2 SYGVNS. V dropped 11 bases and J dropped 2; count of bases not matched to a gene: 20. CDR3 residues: CACSSWSRQGFNTGELFF. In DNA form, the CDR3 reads TGTGCCTGCTCCTCTTGGTCGCGACAGGGATTCAACACCGGGGAGCTGTTTTTT.

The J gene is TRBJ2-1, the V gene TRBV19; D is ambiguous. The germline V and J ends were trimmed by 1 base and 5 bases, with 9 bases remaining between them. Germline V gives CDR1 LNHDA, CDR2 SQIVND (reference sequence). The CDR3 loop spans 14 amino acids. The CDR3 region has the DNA TGTGCCAGTAGTATAGGGCTAGTGGACAATGAGCAGTTCTTC. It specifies CASSIGLVDNEQFF.

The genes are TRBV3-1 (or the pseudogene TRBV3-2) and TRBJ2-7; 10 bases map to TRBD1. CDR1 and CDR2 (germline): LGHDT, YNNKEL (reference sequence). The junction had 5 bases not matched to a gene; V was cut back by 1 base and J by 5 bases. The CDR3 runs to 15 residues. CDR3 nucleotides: TGTGCCAGCAGCCAAGCCGGGACAGGGGATCACGAGCAGTACTTC. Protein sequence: CASSQAGTGDHEQYF.

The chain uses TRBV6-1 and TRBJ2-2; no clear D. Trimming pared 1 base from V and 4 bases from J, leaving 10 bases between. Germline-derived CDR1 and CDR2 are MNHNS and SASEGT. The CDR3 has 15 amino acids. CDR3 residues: CASSEETEFTGELFF. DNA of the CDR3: TGTGCCAGCAGTGAAGAAACAGAATTCACCGGGGAGCTGTTTTTT.

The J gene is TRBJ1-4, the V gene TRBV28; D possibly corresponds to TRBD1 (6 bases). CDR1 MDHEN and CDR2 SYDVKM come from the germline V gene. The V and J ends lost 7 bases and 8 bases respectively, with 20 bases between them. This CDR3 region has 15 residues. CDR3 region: CASTLAEGEGEKLFF. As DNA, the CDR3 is TGTGCCAGCACCCTGGCCGAGGGGGAAGGCGAAAAACTGTTTTTT.

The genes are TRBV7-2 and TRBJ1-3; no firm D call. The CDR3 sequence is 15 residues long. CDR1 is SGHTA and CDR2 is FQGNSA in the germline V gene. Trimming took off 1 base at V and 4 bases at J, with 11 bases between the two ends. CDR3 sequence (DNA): TGTGCCAGCAGCTTAGGCCTCGCACAGGGAAACACCATATATTTT. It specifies CASSLGLAQGNTIYF.

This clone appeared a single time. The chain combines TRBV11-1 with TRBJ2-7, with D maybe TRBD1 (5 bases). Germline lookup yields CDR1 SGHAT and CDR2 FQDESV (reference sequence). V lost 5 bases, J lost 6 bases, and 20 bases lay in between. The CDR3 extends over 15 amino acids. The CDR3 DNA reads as TGTGCCAGCAGCCAACTGGACATGGTTGGGGCCGAGCAGTACTTC. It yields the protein CASSQLDMVGAEQYF.

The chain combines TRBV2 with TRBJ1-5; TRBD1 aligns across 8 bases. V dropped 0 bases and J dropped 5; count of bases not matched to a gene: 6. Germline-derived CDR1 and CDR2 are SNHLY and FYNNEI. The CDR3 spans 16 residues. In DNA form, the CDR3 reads TGTGCCAGCAGTGAAGCGAGGACAGGGTTCCATCAGCCCCAGCATTTT. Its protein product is CASSEARTGFHQPQHF.

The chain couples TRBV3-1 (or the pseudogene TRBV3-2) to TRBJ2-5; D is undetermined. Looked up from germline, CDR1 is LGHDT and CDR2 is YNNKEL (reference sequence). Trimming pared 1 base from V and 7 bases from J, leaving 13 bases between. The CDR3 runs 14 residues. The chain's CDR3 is CASSQGPDGRTQYF. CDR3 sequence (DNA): TGTGCCAGCAGCCAAGGGCCGGACGGCCGGACCCAGTACTTC.

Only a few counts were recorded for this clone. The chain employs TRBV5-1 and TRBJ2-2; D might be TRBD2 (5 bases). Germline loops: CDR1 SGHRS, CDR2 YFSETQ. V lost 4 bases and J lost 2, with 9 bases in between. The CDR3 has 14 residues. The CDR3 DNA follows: TGCGCCAGCAGCCCGGGATTTAACACCGGGGAGCTGTTTTTT. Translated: CASSPGFNTGELFF. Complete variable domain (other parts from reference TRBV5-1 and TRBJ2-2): KAGVTQTPRYLIKTRGQQVTLSCSPISGHRSVSWYQQTPGQGLQFLFEYFSETQRNKGNFPGRFSGRQFSNSRSEMNVSTLELGDSALYLCASSPGFNTGELFFGEGSRLTVL.

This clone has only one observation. Here the CDR3 DNA reads TGTGCCACCAGCAGAACGACAGTCTACGAGCAGTACTTC. This sequence encodes CATSRTTVYEQYF. This chain joins TRBV15 and TRBJ2-7, with D perhaps TRBD1 (5 bases). This CDR3 region has 13 residues. The V end was cut by 2 bases, the J end by 3 bases, with 8 bases between. Looked up from germline, CDR1 is LNHNV and CDR2 is YYDKDF (reference sequence).

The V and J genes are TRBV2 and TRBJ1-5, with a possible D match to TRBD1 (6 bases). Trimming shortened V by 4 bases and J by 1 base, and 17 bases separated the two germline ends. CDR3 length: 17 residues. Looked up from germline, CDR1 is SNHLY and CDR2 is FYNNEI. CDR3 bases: TGTGCCAGCAGTGCTACAGGGACGGACTCGAGCAATCAGCCCCAGCATTTT. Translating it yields CASSATGTDSSNQPQHF.

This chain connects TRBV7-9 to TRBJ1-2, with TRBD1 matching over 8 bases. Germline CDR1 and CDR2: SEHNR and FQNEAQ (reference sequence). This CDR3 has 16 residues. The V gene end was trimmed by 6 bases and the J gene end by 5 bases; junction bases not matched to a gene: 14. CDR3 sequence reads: CASSPTRTGGDYGYTF. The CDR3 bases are TGTGCCAGCAGTCCTACCCGTACAGGGGGGGATTATGGCTACACCTTC. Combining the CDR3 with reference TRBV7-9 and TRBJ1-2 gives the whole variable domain DTGVSQNPRHKITKRGQNVTFRCDPISEHNRLYWYRQTLGQGPEFLTYFQNEAQLEKSRLLSDRFSAERPKGSFSTLEIQRTEQGDSAMYLCASSPTRTGGDYGYTFGSGTRLTVV.

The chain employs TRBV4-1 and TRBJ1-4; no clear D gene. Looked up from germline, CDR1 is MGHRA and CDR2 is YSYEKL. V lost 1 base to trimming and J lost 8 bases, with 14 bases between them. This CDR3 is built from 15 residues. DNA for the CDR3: TGCGCCAGCAGCCAAGTTTACCCGGATCCCGAAAAACTGTTTTTT. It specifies CASSQVYPDPEKLFF.

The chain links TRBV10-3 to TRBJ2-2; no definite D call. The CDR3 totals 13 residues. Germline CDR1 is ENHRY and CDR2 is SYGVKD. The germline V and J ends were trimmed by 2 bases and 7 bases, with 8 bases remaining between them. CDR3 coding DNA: TGTGCCATCAGTGAGATGGTATACGGGGAGCTGTTTTTT. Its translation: CAISEMVYGELFF.

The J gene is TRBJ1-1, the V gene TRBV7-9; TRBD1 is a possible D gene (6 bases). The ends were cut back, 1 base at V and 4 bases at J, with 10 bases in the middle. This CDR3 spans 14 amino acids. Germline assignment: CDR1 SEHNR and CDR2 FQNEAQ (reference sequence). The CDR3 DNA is TGTGCCAGCAGCTTAGACAGGGAGGGCACTGAAGCTTTCTTT. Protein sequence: CASSLDREGTEAFF.

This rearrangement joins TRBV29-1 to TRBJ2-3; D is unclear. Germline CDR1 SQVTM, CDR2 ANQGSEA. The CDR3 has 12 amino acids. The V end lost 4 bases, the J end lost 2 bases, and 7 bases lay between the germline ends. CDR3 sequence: CSVVVITDTQYF. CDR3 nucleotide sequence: TGCAGCGTTGTGGTGATCACAGATACGCAGTATTTT.

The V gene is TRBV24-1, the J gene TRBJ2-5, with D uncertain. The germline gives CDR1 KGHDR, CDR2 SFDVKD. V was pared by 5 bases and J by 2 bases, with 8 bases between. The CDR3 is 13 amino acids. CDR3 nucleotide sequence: TGTGCCACCAGTGTCGGCAGTCAAGAGACCCAGTACTTC. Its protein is CATSVGSQETQYF.

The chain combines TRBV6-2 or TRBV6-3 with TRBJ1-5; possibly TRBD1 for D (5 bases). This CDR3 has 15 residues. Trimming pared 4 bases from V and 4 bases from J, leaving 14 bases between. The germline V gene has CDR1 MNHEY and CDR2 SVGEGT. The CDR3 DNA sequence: TGTGCCAGCAGTTTACTTTCAGGGCTAAATCAGCCCCAGCATTTT. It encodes CASSLLSGLNQPQHF.

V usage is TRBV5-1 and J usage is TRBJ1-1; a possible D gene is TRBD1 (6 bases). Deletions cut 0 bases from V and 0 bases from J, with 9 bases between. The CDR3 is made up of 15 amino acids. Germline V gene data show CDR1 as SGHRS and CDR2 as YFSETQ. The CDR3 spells CASSLGSGVNTEAFF. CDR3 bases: TGCGCCAGCAGCTTGGGATCAGGGGTGAACACTGAAGCTTTCTTT.

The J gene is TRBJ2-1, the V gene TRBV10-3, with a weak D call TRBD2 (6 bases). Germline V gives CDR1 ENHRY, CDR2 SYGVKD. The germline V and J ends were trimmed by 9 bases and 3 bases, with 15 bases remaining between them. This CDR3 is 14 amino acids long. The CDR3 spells CAINPGLHYNEQFF. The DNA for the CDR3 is TGTGCCATAAACCCGGGACTTCACTACAATGAGCAGTTCTTC.

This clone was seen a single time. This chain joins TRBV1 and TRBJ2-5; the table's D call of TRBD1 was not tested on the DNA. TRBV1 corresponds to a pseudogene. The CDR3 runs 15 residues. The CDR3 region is CTSSQDVVPQETQYF. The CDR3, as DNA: TGCACCAGCAGCCAAGATGTGGTACCCCAGGAGACCCAGTACTTC.

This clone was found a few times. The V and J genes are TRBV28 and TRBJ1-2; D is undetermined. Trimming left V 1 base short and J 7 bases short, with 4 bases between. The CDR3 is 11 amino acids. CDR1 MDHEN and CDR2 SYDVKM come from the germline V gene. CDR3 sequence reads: CASSLSRGYTF. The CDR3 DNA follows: TGTGCCAGCAGTTTATCGCGTGGCTACACCTTC.

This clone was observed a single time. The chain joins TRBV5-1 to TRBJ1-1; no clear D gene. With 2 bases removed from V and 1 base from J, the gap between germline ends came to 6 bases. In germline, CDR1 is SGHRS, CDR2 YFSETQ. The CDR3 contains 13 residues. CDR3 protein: CASSFSGNTEAFF. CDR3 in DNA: TGCGCCAGCAGCTTTTCTGGGAACACTGAAGCTTTCTTT.

DNA of the CDR3: TGTGCCAGCAGCTTAGGGCGGGGGGGCCGGAATGAGCAGTTCTTC. This gives the protein CASSLGRGGRNEQFF. The chain employs TRBV7-2 and TRBJ2-1, with 9 bases matching TRBD2. The CDR3 runs 15 residues. Per the germline V gene, CDR1 is SGHTA and CDR2 is FQGNSA. Trimming cost V 1 base and J 7 bases; bases outside gene matches: 5. The full variable domain, in which reference TRBV7-2 and TRBJ2-1 provide the parts outside the CDR3, is GAGVSQSPSNKVTEKGKDVELRCDPISGHTALYWYRQSLGQGLEFLIYFQGNSAPDKSGLPSDRFSAERTGGSVSTLTIQRTQQEDSAVYLCASSLGRGGRNEQFFGPGTRLTVL.

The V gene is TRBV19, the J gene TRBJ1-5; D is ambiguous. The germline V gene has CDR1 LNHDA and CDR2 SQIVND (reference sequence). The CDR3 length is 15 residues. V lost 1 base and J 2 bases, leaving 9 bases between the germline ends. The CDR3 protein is CASSIGDPGNQPQHF. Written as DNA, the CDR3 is TGTGCCAGTAGTATAGGTGACCCCGGCAATCAGCCCCAGCATTTT.

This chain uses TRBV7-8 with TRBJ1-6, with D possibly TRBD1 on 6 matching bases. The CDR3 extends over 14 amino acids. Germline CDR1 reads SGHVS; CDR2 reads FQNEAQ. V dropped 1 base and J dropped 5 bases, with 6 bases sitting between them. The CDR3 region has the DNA TGTGCCAGCAGCTTAGGGACAGATAATTCACCCCTCCACTTT. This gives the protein CASSLGTDNSPLHF.

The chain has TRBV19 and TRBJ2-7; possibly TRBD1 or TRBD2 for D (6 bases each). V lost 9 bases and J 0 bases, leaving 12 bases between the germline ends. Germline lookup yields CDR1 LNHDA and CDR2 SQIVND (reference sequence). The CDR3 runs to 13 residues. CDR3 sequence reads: CASRGHLSYEQYF. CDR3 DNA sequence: TGTGCCAGCCGGGGGCATCTCTCCTACGAGCAGTACTTC.

CDR3 region: CASSLRSGANVLTF. CDR3 nucleotide sequence: TGTGCCAGCAGCTTACGATCTGGGGCCAACGTCCTGACTTTC. The gene calls are TRBV7-3 and TRBJ2-6; D remains unclear. Germline CDR1 reads SGHTA; CDR2 reads FQGTGA. Trimming removed 2 bases from V and 1 base from J, with 3 bases in between. The CDR3 consists of 14 residues.

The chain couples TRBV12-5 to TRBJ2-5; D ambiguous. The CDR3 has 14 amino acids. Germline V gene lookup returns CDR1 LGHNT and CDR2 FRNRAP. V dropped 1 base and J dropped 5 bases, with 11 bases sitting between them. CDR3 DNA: TGTGCTAGTGGTTTGGGCCATTCTGAGGAGACCCAGTACTTC. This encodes CASGLGHSEETQYF.

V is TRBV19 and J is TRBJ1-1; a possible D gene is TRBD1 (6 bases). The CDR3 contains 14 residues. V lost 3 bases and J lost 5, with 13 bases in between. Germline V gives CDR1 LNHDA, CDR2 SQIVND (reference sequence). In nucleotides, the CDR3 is TGTGCCAGTAGTATCCCTATAAGGGGGACTGAAGCTTTCTTT. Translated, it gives CASSIPIRGTEAFF.

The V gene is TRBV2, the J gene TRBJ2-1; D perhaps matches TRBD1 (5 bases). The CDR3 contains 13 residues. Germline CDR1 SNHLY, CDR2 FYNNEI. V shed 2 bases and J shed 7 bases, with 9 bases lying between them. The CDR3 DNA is TGTGCCAGCAGTGAACAGGGTTGGAATGAGCAGTTCTTC. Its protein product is CASSEQGWNEQFF.